This T cell receptor beta chain was recovered during a study of T-cell memory formation after mild COVID-19. Constant-segment-primed 5'RACE gave TCR alpha and TCR beta cDNA libraries with sample barcodes and UMIs. One entry per CDR3 protein results from TCRdb running MiXCR on the 5' RACE reads. The table records around 450,000 distinct CDR3 sequences, roughly 24% of them present only once. Sequenced material: PBMCs or a T cell subset sorted from them (not recorded which). The receptor's source is an adult woman who had mild COVID-19 (a few samples of this study predate the infection). Cell type and time point are not known.

CDR3 protein: CSALDPAEGAKNIQYF. CDR3 DNA sequence: TGCAGTGCCCTTGACCCCGCGGAGGGCGCCAAAAACATTCAGTACTTC. The chain has TRBV20-1 and TRBJ2-4, with D possibly TRBD2 on 6 matching bases. CDR3 length equals 16 residues. Germline assignment: CDR1 DFQATT and CDR2 SNEGSKA (reference sequence). The ends were cut back, 6 bases at V and 1 base at J, with 19 bases in the middle.